This record looks at one T cell receptor beta chain sequence and its context. V was clipped by 4 bases and J by 0 bases, with 13 bases between them. Germline CDR1 reads MNHEY; CDR2 reads SVGEGT. CDR3 length: 16 residues. The source of the sample is a study of blood T cell repertoires in COVID-19. Study details: Sample material is recorded as cDNA or gDNA derived from T cells, B-cell-depleted T cells, or PBMCs.

Study processing details: Cell counts per sample came from amplifying reference gene primers. Clones were read by immunoSEQ multiplex PCR, and TCRdb kept only the in-frame ones, dropping some. V and J calls plus clone size are reproduced from that table; the DNA served to infer D and trimming. Of roughly 38,000 clones in the sample, approximately 87% are singletons; the top ten hold 9% to 14%. The material sequenced was peripheral blood. The genes are TRBV6-2 or TRBV6-3 and TRBJ2-1; the D gene is possibly TRBD2 (6 bases). This receptor was obtained from a man between 65 and 85 years old with acute or convalescent COVID-19. CDR3 amino acids: CASSSPSVSSYNEQFF. The CDR3, as DNA: TGTGCCAGCAGTTCCCCTAGCGTGAGCTCCTACAATGAGCAGTTCTTC.